The entry below describes one TCR beta chain. Its antigen remains unidentified. The data are from a study of T cells in Graves' hyperthyroidism and ophthalmopathy. Notes on the study in general: Prediction of ophthalmopathy progression came a median approximately 7 months pre-onset.

The length of the CDR3 is 14 residues. Germline-derived CDR1 and CDR2 are SGHRS and YFSETQ. Unmatched junction bases numbered 5, after V lost 3 bases and J lost 4 bases. Exclusion of a patient resulted from uncontrolled infection, other autoimmune disease, pregnancy or lactation. Amplification yielded TCR beta CDR3 regions, with RNA transcripts as the source. The TCR CDR3 was amplified in a first-round RT-PCR using the HTBI primer set. From the multiplex PCR reads, TCRdb called clonotypes with MiXCR, one entry per CDR3 protein. Of some 500,000 distinct CDR3 sequences listed, around 15% are singletons.

Sequencing used blood. The sequence was obtained from a woman aged 18-35 years with Graves' hyperthyroidism. The genes are TRBV5-1 and TRBJ2-3; TRBD2 agrees at 7 bases. The CDR3 DNA sequence: TGCGCCAGCAGCTCAGCGGGGATATCAGATACGCAGTATTTT. This translates into CASSSAGISDTQYF.